This T cell receptor (delta chain) was retrieved from a study of gamma-delta chains in newborns, infants, children (dated by TCRdb to between 2017 and 2020). In terms of the full investigation: According to the title of the study, polyclonal expansion of innate gammadelta T cells immediately after birth is driven by microbial exposure. The study examined the way microbial exposure affected innate gammadelta T cell populations in human newborns right after birth.

Worth noting for this clone: Its antigen has not been determined. It has no much larger one-base neighbor in the sample; base qualities were not kept.

TCRdb shows the sequencer as Illumina MiSeq. TCRdb called clones anew from the public reads via CATT; matching DNA rows were later pooled. The sample includes about 16,000 delta-chain clones, with approximately 7% observed a single time. The top ten clones comprise around 24% of the sample. V is cut back by 5 bases and J by 0 bases, with 20 bases in the junction unmatched. The CDR3 goes from the cysteine to the phenylalanine over 22 residues. The CDR3 DNA has 66 bases and is translated from base 1. As encoded in the germline V gene, CDR1 is GEAIGNYY while CDR2 is EKD. The chain uses TRDV2 and TRDJ3; TRDD3 aligns with 8 central bases. The sequence was collected from a child who was a newborn, infant or young child, either healthy, febrile or measles-vaccinated (not recorded which). The sample taken for sequencing was blood. For the CDR3, the sequence is CACGRILYWGVKSSWDTRQMFF. In nucleotides, the sequence is TGTGCCTGTGGCCGGATCCTATACTGGGGGGTTAAAAGCTCCTGGGACACCCGACAGATGTTTTTC.